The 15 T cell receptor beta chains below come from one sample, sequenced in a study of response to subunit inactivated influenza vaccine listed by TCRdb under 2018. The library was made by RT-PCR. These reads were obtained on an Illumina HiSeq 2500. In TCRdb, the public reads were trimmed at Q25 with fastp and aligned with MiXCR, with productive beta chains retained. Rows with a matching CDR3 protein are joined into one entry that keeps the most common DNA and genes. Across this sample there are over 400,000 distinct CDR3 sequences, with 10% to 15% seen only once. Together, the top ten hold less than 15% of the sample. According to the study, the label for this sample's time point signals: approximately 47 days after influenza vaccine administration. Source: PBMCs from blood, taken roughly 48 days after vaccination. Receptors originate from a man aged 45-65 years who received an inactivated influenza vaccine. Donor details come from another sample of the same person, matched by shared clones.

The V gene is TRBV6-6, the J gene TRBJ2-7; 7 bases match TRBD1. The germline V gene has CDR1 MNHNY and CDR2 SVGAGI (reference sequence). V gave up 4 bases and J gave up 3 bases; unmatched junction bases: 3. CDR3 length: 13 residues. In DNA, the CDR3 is TGTGCCAGCAGTTTCACAGGGGACTACGAGCAGTACTTC. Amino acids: CASSFTGDYEQYF.

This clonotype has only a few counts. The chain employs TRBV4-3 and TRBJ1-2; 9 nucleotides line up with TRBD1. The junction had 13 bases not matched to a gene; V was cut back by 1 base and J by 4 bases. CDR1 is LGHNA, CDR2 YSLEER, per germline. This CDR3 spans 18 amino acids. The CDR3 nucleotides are TGCGCCAGCAGCCAAGTTTTGGGGGACAGGGATCTGTCCTATGGCTACACCTTC. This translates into CASSQVLGDRDLSYGYTF.

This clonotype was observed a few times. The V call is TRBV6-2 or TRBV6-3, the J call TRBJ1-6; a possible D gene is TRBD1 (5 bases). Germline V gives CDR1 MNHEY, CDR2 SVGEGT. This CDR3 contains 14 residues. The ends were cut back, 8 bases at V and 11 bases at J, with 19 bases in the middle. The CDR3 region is CASGYAARAAPLHF. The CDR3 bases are TGTGCCAGCGGCTACGCGGCCAGGGCGGCACCCCTCCACTTT.

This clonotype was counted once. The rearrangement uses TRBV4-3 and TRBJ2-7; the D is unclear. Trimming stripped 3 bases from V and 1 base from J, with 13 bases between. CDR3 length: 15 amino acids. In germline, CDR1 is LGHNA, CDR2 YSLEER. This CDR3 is CASSHAGSGSYEQYF. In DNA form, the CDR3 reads TGCGCCAGCAGCCATGCCGGGTCAGGATCCTACGAGCAGTACTTC.

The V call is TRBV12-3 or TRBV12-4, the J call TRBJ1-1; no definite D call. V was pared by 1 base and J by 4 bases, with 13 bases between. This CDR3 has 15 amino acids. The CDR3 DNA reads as TGTGCCAGCAGTTTAGGGGAAAGGGCACTCACTGAAGCTTTCTTT. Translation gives CASSLGERALTEAFF.

Here the CDR3 DNA reads TGCAGTGCTAGAAATGCGGTTCAGGATACGCAGTATTTT. Its protein product is CSARNAVQDTQYF. The chain combines TRBV20-1 with TRBJ2-3; D is undetermined. CDR1 is DFQATT and CDR2 is SNEGSKA in the germline V gene (reference sequence). There are 13 residues in the CDR3. Trimming shortened V by 2 bases and J by 6 bases, and 12 bases separated the two germline ends.

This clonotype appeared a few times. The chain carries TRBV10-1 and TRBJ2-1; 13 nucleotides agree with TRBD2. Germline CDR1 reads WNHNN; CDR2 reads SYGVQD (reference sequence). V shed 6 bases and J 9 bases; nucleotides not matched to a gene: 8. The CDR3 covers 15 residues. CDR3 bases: TGCGCCAGCAGCGCAACTAGCGGGGGGGCCGGTGAGCAGTTCTTC. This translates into CASSATSGGAGEQFF.

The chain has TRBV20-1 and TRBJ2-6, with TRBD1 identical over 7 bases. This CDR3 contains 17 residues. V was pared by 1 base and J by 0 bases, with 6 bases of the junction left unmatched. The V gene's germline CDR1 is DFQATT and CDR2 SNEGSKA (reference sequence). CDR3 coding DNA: TGCAGTGCTAGAGGTAGGACAGGATCCTCTGGGGCCAACGTCCTGACTTTC. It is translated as CSARGRTGSSGANVLTF.

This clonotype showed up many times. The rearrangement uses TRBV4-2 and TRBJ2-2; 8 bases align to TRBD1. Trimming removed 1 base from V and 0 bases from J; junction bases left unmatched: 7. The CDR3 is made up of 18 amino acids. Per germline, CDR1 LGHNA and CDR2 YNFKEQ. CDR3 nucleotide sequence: TGTGCCAGCAGCCAAGTCCTCAGGGGGCTCGCGAACACCGGGGAGCTGTTTTTT. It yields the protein CASSQVLRGLANTGELFF.

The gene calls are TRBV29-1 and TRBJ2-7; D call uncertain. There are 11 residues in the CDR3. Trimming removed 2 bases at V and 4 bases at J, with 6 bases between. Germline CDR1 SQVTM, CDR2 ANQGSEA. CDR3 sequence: CSVESRYEQYF. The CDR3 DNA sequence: TGCAGCGTTGAAAGCAGGTACGAGCAGTACTTC.

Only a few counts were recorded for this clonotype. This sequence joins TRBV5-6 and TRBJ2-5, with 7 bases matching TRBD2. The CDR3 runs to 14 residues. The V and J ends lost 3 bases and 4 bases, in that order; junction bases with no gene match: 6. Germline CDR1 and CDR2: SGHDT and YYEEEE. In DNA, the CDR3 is TGTGCCAGCAGCTCTGCCTCGGGGGGAGAGACCCAGTACTTC. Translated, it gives CASSSASGGETQYF.

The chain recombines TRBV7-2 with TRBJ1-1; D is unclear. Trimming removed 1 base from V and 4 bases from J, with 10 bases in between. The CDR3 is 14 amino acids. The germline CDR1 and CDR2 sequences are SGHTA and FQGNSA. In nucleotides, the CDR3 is TGTGCCAGCAGCTTAGGCTGGGATGGCACTGAAGCTTTCTTT. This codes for CASSLGWDGTEAFF.

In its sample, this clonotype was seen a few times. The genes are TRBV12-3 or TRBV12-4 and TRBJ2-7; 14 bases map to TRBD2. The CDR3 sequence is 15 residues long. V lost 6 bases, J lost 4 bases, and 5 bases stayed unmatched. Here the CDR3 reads CASRPGTSGSYEQYF. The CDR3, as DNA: TGTGCCAGCAGGCCCGGGACTAGCGGGAGTTACGAGCAGTACTTC.

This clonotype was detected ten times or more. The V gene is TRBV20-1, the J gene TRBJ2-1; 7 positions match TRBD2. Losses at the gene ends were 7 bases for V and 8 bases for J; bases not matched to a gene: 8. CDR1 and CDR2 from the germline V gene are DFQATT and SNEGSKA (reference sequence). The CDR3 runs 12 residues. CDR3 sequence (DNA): TGCAGTGGGGCGCGGGAGTGGCATGAGCAGTTCTTC. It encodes CSGAREWHEQFF.

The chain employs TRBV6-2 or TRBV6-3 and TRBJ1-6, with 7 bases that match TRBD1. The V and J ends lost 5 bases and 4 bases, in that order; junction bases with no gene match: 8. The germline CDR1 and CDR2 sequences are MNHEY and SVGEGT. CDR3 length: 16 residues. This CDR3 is CASSPRTGPYNSPLHF. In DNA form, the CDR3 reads TGTGCCAGCAGTCCCAGGACAGGACCTTATAATTCACCCCTCCACTTT.